Below are 10 T cell receptor beta chains sequenced from a single sample in a study of cytomegalovirus exposure and HLA in healthy donors. The PCR was carried out with 60 Vbeta primers and 13 Jbeta primers. Sequencing used immunoSEQ multiplex PCR; TCRdb keeps in-frame clones, though not all of them. The sample lists 160,000 or so clones; approximately 78% were seen once. The sample consisted of PBMCs. Every receptor here comes from a woman aged 40 to 50 in good health and CMV-seronegative.

The rearrangement links TRBV29-1 to TRBJ1-5; D uncertain. V lost 2 bases and J lost 6, with 11 bases in between. CDR3 size: 13 residues. Germline CDR1 SQVTM, CDR2 ANQGSEA. The CDR3 nucleotides read TGCAGCGTTGAACTCGGGGTTGGTCAGCCCCAGCATTTT. The encoded protein is CSVELGVGQPQHF.

Written as DNA, the CDR3 is TGTGCCAGCAGCCCCGACATCGATTTCTCCTACGAGCAGTACTTC. Encoded protein: CASSPDIDFSYEQYF. V usage is TRBV11-1 and J usage is TRBJ2-7, with D uncertain. From germline, CDR1 is SGHAT and CDR2 FQDESV (reference sequence). This CDR3 is 15 amino acids long. Deletions cut 5 bases from V and 0 bases from J, with 14 bases between.

The gene calls are TRBV20-1 and TRBJ2-1; TRBD2 aligns across 7 bases. J lost 9 bases, V lost 6 bases, and 2 bases had no gene match. The CDR3 has 10 amino acids. In germline, CDR1 is DFQATT, CDR2 SNEGSKA (reference sequence). This chain's CDR3 is CSAERGEQFF. The CDR3 DNA follows: TGCAGTGCAGAGCGGGGTGAGCAGTTCTTC.

V and J are TRBV6-1 and TRBJ1-3; possible D gene TRBD1, 5 bases. The CDR3 runs 14 residues. Germline V gene sequence: CDR1 MNHNS, CDR2 SASEGT. Trimming shortened V by 6 bases and J by 4 bases, and 13 bases separated the two germline ends. The CDR3 region is CASSPRQQGNTIYF. The CDR3 DNA sequence: TGTGCCAGCAGCCCCAGACAGCAAGGAAACACCATATATTTT.

V is TRBV7-3 and J is TRBJ1-5; no clear D. V lost 2 bases and J lost 5, with 10 bases in between. Germline values: CDR1 SGHTA, CDR2 FQGTGA. The CDR3 covers 14 residues. For the CDR3, the DNA is TGTGCCAGCAGCTTAGGGCCCTCTCATCAGCCCCAGCATTTT. The encoded protein is CASSLGPSHQPQHF.

The rearrangement joins TRBV5-6 to TRBJ2-3, with 9 bases fitting TRBD2. V shed 0 bases and J 1 base; nucleotides not matched to a gene: 0. Germline V lookup: CDR1 SGHDT, CDR2 YYEEEE. The length of the CDR3 is 15 residues. In nucleotides, the CDR3 is TGTGCCAGCAGCTTGGGGACTAGCGGCACAGATACGCAGTATTTT. Translating gives CASSLGTSGTDTQYF.

The chain is built from TRBV5-4 and TRBJ2-2; tentatively, D is TRBD1 (5 bases). Trimming removed 4 bases from V and 1 base from J, with 11 bases in between. The germline CDR1 and CDR2 sequences are SGHNT and YYREEE (reference sequence). There are 15 residues in the CDR3. CDR3: CASSLMQGNTGELFF. CDR3 sequence (DNA): TGTGCCAGCAGCCTGATGCAGGGGAACACCGGGGAGCTGTTTTTT.

The genes are TRBV9 and TRBJ1-5; D remains ambiguous. In germline, CDR1 is SGDLS, CDR2 YYNGEE. The CDR3 is made up of 15 amino acids. The ends were cut back, 3 bases at V and 1 base at J, with 11 bases in the middle. This CDR3 is CASSASGQSNQPQHF. The CDR3 DNA follows: TGTGCCAGCAGCGCCAGCGGGCAGAGCAATCAGCCCCAGCATTTT.

The rearrangement links TRBV5-1 to TRBJ2-3, with 8 bases identical to TRBD2. This CDR3 contains 16 residues. Germline V CDR1 and CDR2: SGHRS, YFSETQ. Trimming removed 0 bases from V and 0 bases from J; junction bases left unmatched: 3. CDR3 amino acids: CASSLAGGGSTDTQYF. The DNA for the CDR3 is TGCGCCAGCAGCTTGGCAGGCGGGGGGAGCACAGATACGCAGTATTTT.

This clone has more than one count but fewer than ten. The chain joins TRBV4-2 to TRBJ2-5, with TRBD2 matching 8 bases. Germline CDR1 is LGHNA and CDR2 is YNFKEQ. Trimming took 3 bases from V and 2 from J; bases not matched to a gene: 11. The CDR3 covers 17 residues. In DNA form, the CDR3 reads TGTGCCAGCAGCCAGGCTTGGCCGGGGGGGTTTCAAGAGACCCAGTACTTC. This translates into CASSQAWPGGFQETQYF.